A selection of T cell receptor beta chains follows, all from one sample in a study of T-cell memory formation after mild COVID-19. Via MiXCR, TCRdb re-called the 5' RACE reads, giving one row per CDR3 protein. This sample has about 400,000 distinct CDR3 sequences, with 24% found just once. The specimen sequenced was PBMCs or a T cell subset sorted from them (not recorded which). These receptors originate from an adult woman who had mild COVID-19 (a few samples of this study predate the infection). Cell type and time point are not known. Both conserved end residues are trimmed from each CDR3. Clone size, where shown, is once, few, many, or a class for clones that have expanded.

V gene	J gene	clone size	CDR3 protein
TRBV6-6	TRBJ1-6	NA	ASRRGQAISNSPLH
TRBV5-1	TRBJ1-1	NA	ASSLVVGEAF
TRBV29-1	TRBJ2-1	NA	SPTRELIRNEQF
TRBV4-2	TRBJ2-1	many	ASSLAQGGDEQF
TRBV5-1	TRBJ1-1	NA	ASSTIQGINTEAF
TRBV12-3/TRBV12-4	TRBJ1-1	once	ASSRDSGRAF
TRBV5-1	TRBJ1-2	few	ASSYGQEGYT
TRBV7-9	TRBJ2-3	NA	ASSSTEAGIFTDTQY
TRBV18	TRBJ2-7	NA	ASSPTSDQLTGYEQY
TRBV15	TRBJ1-6	few	ATSSQSGGGSPLH
TRBV5-5	TRBJ2-7	few	ASSLGFTYEQY
TRBV5-1	TRBJ2-1	NA	ASSLLWAGAYDNEQF
TRBV24-1	TRBJ1-1	NA	ATSDSAQKLAF
TRBV7-3	TRBJ2-1	NA	ASSSGTSGIRASYNEQF
TRBV12-3/TRBV12-4	TRBJ2-1	NA	ASSFVLDEQF
TRBV12-3/TRBV12-4	TRBJ2-5	NA	ASSFGGPETQY
TRBV2	TRBJ2-7	NA	ASSEWEERSSYEQY
TRBV10-3	TRBJ2-7	few	AIRTGQGVTYEQY
TRBV29-1	TRBJ1-2	few	SVDPQGLYT
TRBV19	TRBJ1-1	once	ASTLGGLEAF
TRBV2	TRBJ2-3	NA	ATRRGLAGAGTDTQY
TRBV27	TRBJ2-1	NA	ASRRLLASSNEQF
TRBV28	TRBJ2-4	NA	ASSILPDFVSSKNIQY
TRBV7-3	TRBJ2-7	few	ASSLRGDSNEQY
TRBV12-3/TRBV12-4	TRBJ2-7	many	ASSRDSYEQY
TRBV9	TRBJ1-4	NA	ASTRTVATNEKLF
TRBV6-2/TRBV6-3	TRBJ2-7	NA	ASGRTGMGAYEQY
TRBV12-3/TRBV12-4	TRBJ2-2	NA	ASSLRAGGVTGELF
TRBV7-2	TRBJ1-5	NA	ASSFPGGSQPQH
TRBV7-9	TRBJ1-1	few	ASSSRGTMNTEAF
TRBV28	TRBJ1-5	NA	ASSPPRVRQPQH
TRBV4-2	TRBJ2-7	many	ASSPDLEQQY
TRBV6-2/TRBV6-3	TRBJ2-3	NA	ASSYLYGDGTDTQY
TRBV6-5	TRBJ2-2	few	ASSSARSNTGELF
TRBV6-6	TRBJ1-2	few	ASSYENMMYGYT
TRBV5-1	TRBJ2-7	NA	ASSPGGGVHEQY
TRBV5-6	TRBJ1-1	few	ASSFLTQANTEAF
TRBV10-3	TRBJ2-5	few	AISETGVETQY
TRBV12-3/TRBV12-4	TRBJ2-1	many	ASSFSLGGNEQF
TRBV28	TRBJ2-1	many	ASRGQGLSPEQF
TRBV5-1	TRBJ2-1	few	ASSSAGTSGSWVSYNEQF
TRBV6-2/TRBV6-3	TRBJ1-2	NA	ASSTLGGYT
TRBV6-5	TRBJ1-1	NA	ASSPDRGQWKAF
TRBV14	TRBJ2-5	NA	ASSQRRTSGGMYQETQY
TRBV6-2/TRBV6-3	TRBJ1-5	few	ASSSPGTGDNQPQH
TRBV7-9	TRBJ1-1	NA	ASSSPLQGHTEAF
TRBV11-2	TRBJ2-2	NA	ASSWGGGHTGELF
TRBV30	TRBJ1-1	few	AWSRDWGDTEAF
TRBV4-2	TRBJ1-6	NA	ASSQVGQGVYSPLH
TRBV24-1	TRBJ2-2	NA	ATSDFMGSTGELF